This passage covers 9 T cell receptor beta chains from one sample sequenced in a study of T-cell reconstitution after alpha-beta-depleted transplantation in children. Unique molecular identifiers tagged the TCRbeta library. Each CDR3 protein is one row after TCRdb ran MiXCR on the PCR reads. The repertoire holds about 980,000 distinct CDR3 sequences, with about 29% as singletons. Specimen: PBMCs, mostly from graft donor cells, collected 360 days after TCRalphabeta/CD19-depleted stem cell transplant. All receptors come from a boy younger than two who had a stem cell transplant for SCID, so the T cells may come from the graft donor.

The V call is TRBV5-1, the J call TRBJ2-5; 7 bases are shared with TRBD1. The J segment lost 0 bases and the V segment lost 3 bases, leaving 2 bases of the junction unmatched. The CDR3 spans 14 residues. Germline V gives CDR1 SGHRS, CDR2 YFSETQ. In nucleotides, the CDR3 is TGCGCCAGCAGCTCGGGACAGTACCAAGAGACCCAGTACTTC. Encoded protein: CASSSGQYQETQYF.

V is TRBV5-5 and J is TRBJ1-4, with 9 bases fitting TRBD1. Germline CDR1 SGHKS, CDR2 YYEKEE (reference sequence). The CDR3 totals 14 residues. The V segment lost 4 bases and the J segment 8 bases; nucleotides outside the gene matches: 6. Here the CDR3 DNA reads TGTGCCAGCAGCCCCGGACAGGGGAAGGAAAAACTGTTTTTT. Protein product: CASSPGQGKEKLFF.

The V call is TRBV27, the J call TRBJ1-1; tentatively, D is TRBD1 (5 bases). There are 15 residues in the CDR3. Per germline, CDR1 MNHEY and CDR2 SMNVEV (reference sequence). V gave up 1 base and J gave up 1 base, with 10 bases separating them. DNA for the CDR3: TGTGCCAGCAGTTTATTGGGGCTTCCGAACACTGAAGCTTTCTTT. Its translation is CASSLLGLPNTEAFF.

This clonotype occurred a few times. The chain couples TRBV12-3 or TRBV12-4 to TRBJ2-3; D call uncertain. The CDR3 runs to 15 residues. V dropped 1 base and J dropped 2 bases, with 10 bases sitting between them. The CDR3 DNA reads as TGTGCCAGCAGTTTAGGTCCCAGGTACACAGATACGCAGTATTTT. Translating it yields CASSLGPRYTDTQYF.

The gene calls are TRBV7-3 and TRBJ2-3; 13 nucleotides agree with TRBD2. Germline CDR1 and CDR2: SGHTA and FQGTGA. The CDR3 consists of 14 residues. After removal of 10 bases from V and 3 bases from J, the junction contained 4 bases not matched to a gene. This CDR3 reads CATGLAGWTDTQYF. The CDR3 DNA sequence: TGTGCCACGGGACTAGCGGGGTGGACAGATACGCAGTATTTT. Supplemented by reference TRBV7-3 and TRBJ2-3, the full variable domain reads GAGVSQTPSNKVTEKGKYVELRCDPISGHTALYWYRQSLGQGPEFLIYFQGTGAADDSGLPNDRFFAVRPEGSVSTLKIQRTERGDSAVYLCATGLAGWTDTQYFGPGTRLTVL.

This clonotype was observed a few times. This chain connects TRBV4-1 to TRBJ1-1, with D perhaps matching TRBD1 (5 bases). Looked up from germline, CDR1 is MGHRA and CDR2 is YSYEKL. The CDR3 contains 16 residues. V lost 1 base and J 1 base, leaving 13 bases between the germline ends. CDR3 DNA sequence: TGCGCCAGCAGCCAAGCGACAGCTCAACCGAACACTGAAGCTTTCTTT. Its translation is CASSQATAQPNTEAFF.

The chain is built from TRBV28 and TRBJ1-1; D ambiguous. The germline V gene encodes CDR1 MDHEN and CDR2 SYDVKM. The V end lost 5 bases, the J end lost 4 bases, and 5 bases lay between the germline ends. This CDR3 is built from 11 residues. For the CDR3, the DNA is TGTGCCAGCAGTGATCCCACTGAAGCTTTCTTT. Translation: CASSDPTEAFF.

Here the CDR3 DNA reads TGTGCCAGCAGCCCGTCATCGGGGGGGGTCTACAATGAGCAGTTCTTC. Encoded protein: CASSPSSGGVYNEQFF. The chain uses TRBV6-1 and TRBJ2-1; 8 bases line up with TRBD2. Per the germline V gene, CDR1 is MNHNS and CDR2 is SASEGT. The trim removed 6 bases at V and 3 bases at J, leaving 10 bases unmatched. The CDR3 loop spans 16 amino acids.

V is TRBV20-1 and J is TRBJ2-3; possibly TRBD2 for D (5 bases). CDR1 DFQATT and CDR2 SNEGSKA come from the germline V gene (reference sequence). V was shortened by 0 bases and J by 0 bases, with 13 bases between the two germline ends. The CDR3 sequence is 16 residues long. The CDR3 nucleotides read TGCAGTGCTAGAGATCCCGGCGGGTCTAGCACAGATACGCAGTATTTT. Protein product: CSARDPGGSSTDTQYF.